The sequence of this T cell receptor beta chain was determined in a study of cytomegalovirus exposure and HLA in healthy donors. PCR primers comprised 60 Vbeta and 13 Jbeta primers. The data were produced by immunoSEQ multiplex PCR, yet TCRdb's version contains in-frame clones alone and is incomplete. Here the sample spans roughly 90,000 clones, around 90% being singletons. Study observations and caveats: A later analysis linked about 17,000 TCR beta sequences to HLA alleles at 0.05 false discovery rate. Whilst most TCR sequences proved rare, a subset of public TCRs occurred across many donors. In a later analysis, HLA-associated TCR beta chains were more clonally expanded than equally common others.

The germline V gene has CDR1 MDHEN and CDR2 SYDVKM. The CDR3 spans 15 residues. V trimming: 6 bases; J trimming: 7 bases; junction bases outside the gene matches: 8. On this clone itself: Antigen specificity is unknown.

The rearrangement uses TRBV28 and TRBJ2-1, with TRBD2 identical over 11 bases. Source material: PBMCs. This TCR came from a man aged 18 to 30 in good health and CMV-seronegative. The CDR3 nucleotides are TGTGCCAGCAGCCACGGACTAGCGGGTGGAAATGAGCAGTTCTTC. Translated: CASSHGLAGGNEQFF.